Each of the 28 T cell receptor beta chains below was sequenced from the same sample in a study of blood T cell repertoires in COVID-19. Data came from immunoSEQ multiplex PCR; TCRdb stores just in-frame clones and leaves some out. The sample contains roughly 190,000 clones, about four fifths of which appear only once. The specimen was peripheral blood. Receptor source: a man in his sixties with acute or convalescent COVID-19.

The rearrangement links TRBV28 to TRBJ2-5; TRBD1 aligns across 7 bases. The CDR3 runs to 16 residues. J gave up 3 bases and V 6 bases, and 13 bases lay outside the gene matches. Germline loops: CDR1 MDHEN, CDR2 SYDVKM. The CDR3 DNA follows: TGTGCCAGCAGCACCTTCAGGACAGGTAGTAAAGAGACCCAGTACTTC. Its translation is CASSTFRTGSKETQYF.

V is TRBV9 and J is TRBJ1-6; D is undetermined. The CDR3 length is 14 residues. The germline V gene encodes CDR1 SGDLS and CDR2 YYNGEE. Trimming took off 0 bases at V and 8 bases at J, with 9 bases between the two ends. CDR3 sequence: CASSVAGRDSPLHF. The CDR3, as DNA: TGTGCCAGCAGCGTAGCTGGTAGAGATTCACCCCTCCACTTT.

CDR3 amino acids: CASSREWTQNTEAFF. CDR3 coding DNA: TGTGCCAGCAGCCGGGAGTGGACTCAGAACACTGAAGCTTTCTTT. The chain carries TRBV21-1 and TRBJ1-1. TRBV21-1 is a pseudogene. The CDR3 runs to 15 residues.

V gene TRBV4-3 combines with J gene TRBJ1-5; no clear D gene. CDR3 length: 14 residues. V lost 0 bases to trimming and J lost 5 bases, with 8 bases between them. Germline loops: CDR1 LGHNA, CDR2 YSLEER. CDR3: CASSQDPNYQPQHF. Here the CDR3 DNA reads TGCGCCAGCAGCCAAGATCCTAACTATCAGCCCCAGCATTTT.

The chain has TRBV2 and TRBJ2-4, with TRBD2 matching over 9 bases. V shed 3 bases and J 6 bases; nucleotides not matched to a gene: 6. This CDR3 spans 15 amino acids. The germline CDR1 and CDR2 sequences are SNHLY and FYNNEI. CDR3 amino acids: CASSEGGGAVNIQYF. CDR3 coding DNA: TGTGCCAGCAGTGAGGGCGGGGGGGCTGTAAACATTCAGTACTTC.

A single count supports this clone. CDR3 nucleotides: TGTGCCACCAGCAGAGGCGACAGGTATGGCTACACCTTC. Its protein is CATSRGDRYGYTF. The gene calls are TRBV15 and TRBJ1-2; TRBD1 might be the D (6 bases). The CDR3 totals 13 residues. Germline assignment: CDR1 LNHNV and CDR2 YYDKDF (reference sequence). The V gene lost 1 base and the J gene lost 5 bases, with 8 bases spanning the gap.

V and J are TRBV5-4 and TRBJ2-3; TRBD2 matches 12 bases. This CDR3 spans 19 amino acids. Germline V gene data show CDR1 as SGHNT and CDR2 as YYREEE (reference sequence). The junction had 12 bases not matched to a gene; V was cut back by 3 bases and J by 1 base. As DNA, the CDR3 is TGTGCCAGCAGCTCTATCCCTAGCGGGGGGGCTTACGGCACAGATACGCAGTATTTT. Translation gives CASSSIPSGGAYGTDTQYF.

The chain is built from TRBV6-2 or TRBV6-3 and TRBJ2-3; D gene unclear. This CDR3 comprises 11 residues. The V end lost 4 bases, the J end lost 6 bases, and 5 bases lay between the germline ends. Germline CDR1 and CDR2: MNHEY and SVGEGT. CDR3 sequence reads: CASSLSDTQYF. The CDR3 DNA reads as TGTGCCAGCAGTTTATCGGATACGCAGTATTTT.

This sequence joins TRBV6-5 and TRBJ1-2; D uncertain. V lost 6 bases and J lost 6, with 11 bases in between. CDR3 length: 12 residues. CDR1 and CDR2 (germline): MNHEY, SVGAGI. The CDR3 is CASRRGIDGYTF. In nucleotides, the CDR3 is TGTGCCAGCAGGCGCGGGATAGATGGCTACACCTTC.

CDR3 DNA: TGTGCCAGTTCGCCCGAACAGGGTACAAGTGGCTACACCTTC. Protein product: CASSPEQGTSGYTF. The chain joins TRBV19 to TRBJ1-2, with D perhaps TRBD1 (6 bases). Trimming shortened V by 8 bases and J by 7 bases, and 20 bases separated the two germline ends. Germline values: CDR1 LNHDA, CDR2 SQIVND (reference sequence). The CDR3 has 14 residues.

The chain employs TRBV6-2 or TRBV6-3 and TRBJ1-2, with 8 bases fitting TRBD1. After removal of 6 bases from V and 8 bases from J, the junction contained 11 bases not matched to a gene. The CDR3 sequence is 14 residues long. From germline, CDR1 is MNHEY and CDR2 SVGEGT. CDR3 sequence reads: CASSNPGQVSGYTF. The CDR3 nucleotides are TGTGCCAGCAGCAATCCGGGACAGGTCTCGGGCTACACCTTC.

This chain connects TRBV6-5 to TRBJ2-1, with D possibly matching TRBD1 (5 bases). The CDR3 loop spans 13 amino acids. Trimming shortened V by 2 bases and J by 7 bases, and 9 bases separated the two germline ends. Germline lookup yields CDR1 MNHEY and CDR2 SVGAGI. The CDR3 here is CASSYKGVNEQFF. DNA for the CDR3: TGTGCCAGCAGTTACAAAGGGGTAAATGAGCAGTTCTTC.

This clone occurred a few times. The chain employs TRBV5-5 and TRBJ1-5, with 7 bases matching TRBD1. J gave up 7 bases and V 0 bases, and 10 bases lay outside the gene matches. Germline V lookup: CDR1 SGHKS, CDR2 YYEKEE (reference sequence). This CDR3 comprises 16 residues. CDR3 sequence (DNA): TGTGCCAGCAGCTTGGCCTTGACAGGGACGGGACAGCCCCAGCATTTT. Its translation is CASSLALTGTGQPQHF. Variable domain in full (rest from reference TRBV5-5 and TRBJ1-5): DAGVTQSPTHLIKTRGQQVTLRCSPISGHKSVSWYQQVLGQGPQFIFQYYEKEERGRGNFPDRFSARQFPNYSSELNVNALLLGDSALYLCASSLALTGTGQPQHFGDGTRLSIL.

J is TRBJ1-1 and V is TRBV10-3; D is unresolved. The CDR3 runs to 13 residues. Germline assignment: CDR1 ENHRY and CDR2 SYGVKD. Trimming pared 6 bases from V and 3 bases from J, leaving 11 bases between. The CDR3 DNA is TGTGCCATCAGACCCGGGGAGTACACTGAAGCTTTCTTT. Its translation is CAIRPGEYTEAFF.

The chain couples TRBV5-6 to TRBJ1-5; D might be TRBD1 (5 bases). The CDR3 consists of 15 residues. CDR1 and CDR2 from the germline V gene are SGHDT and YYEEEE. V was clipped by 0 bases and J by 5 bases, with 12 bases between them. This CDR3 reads CASSLAVGLDQPQHF. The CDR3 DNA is TGTGCCAGCAGCTTGGCTGTGGGGCTCGATCAGCCCCAGCATTTT.

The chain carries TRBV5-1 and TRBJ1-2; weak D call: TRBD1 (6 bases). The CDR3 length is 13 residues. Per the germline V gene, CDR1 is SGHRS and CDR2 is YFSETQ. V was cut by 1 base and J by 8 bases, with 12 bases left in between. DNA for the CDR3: TGCGCCAGCAGCTTGTCCCCAGGGGAGGGCTACACCTTC. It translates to CASSLSPGEGYTF. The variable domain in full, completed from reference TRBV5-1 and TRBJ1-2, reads KAGVTQTPRYLIKTRGQQVTLSCSPISGHRSVSWYQQTPGQGLQFLFEYFSETQRNKGNFPGRFSGRQFSNSRSEMNVSTLELGDSALYLCASSLSPGEGYTFGSGTRLTVV.

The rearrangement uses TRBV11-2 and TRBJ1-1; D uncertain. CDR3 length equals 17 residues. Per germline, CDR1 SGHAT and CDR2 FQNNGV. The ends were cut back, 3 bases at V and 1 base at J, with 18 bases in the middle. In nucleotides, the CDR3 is TGTGCCAGCAGCTTCCCGAAGGCCGGATCGGGGAACACTGAAGCTTTCTTT. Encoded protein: CASSFPKAGSGNTEAFF.

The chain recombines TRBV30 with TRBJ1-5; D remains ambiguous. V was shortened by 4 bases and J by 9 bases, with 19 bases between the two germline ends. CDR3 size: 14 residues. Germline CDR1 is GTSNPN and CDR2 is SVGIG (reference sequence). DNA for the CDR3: TGTGCCTGGACCTCGGGTCTCGGAGATGGGCCCCAGCATTTT. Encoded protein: CAWTSGLGDGPQHF. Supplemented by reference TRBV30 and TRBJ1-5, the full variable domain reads SQTIHQWPATLVQPVGSPLSLECTVEGTSNPNLYWYRQAAGRGLQLLFYSVGIGQISSEVPQNLSASRPQDRQFILSSKKLLLSDSGFYLCAWTSGLGDGPQHFGDGTRLSIL.

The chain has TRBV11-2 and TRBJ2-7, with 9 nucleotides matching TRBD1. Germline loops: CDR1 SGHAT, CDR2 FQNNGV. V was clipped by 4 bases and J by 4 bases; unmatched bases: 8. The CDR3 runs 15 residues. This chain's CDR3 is CASSSPGTGKYEQYF. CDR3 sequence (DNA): TGTGCCAGCAGCTCCCCCGGGACAGGGAAGTACGAGCAGTACTTC. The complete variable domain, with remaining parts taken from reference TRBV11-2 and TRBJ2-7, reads EAGVAQSPRYKIIEKRQSVAFWCNPISGHATLYWYQQILGQGPKLLIQFQNNGVVDDSQLPKDRFSAERLKGVDSTLKIQPAKLEDSAVYLCASSSPGTGKYEQYFGPGTRLTVT.

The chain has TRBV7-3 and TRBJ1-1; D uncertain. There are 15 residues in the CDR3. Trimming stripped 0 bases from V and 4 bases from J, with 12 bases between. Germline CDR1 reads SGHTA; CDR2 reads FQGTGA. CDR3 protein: CASSLTPGLGTEAFF. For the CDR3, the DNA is TGTGCCAGCAGCTTAACTCCAGGCCTCGGCACTGAAGCTTTCTTT.

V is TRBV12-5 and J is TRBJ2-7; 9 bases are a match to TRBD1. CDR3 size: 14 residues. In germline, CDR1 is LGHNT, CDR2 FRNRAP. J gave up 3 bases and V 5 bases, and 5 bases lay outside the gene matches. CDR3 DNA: TGTGCTAGTGGTCAAGGGGACAGGGTCTACGAGCAGTACTTC. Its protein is CASGQGDRVYEQYF.

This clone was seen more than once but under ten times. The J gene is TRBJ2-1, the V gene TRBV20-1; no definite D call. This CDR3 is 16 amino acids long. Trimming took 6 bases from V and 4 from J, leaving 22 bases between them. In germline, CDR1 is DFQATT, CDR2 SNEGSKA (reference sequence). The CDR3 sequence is CSASYSYQKVYNEQFF. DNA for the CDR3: TGCAGTGCCAGTTACAGTTACCAGAAAGTATACAATGAGCAGTTCTTC.

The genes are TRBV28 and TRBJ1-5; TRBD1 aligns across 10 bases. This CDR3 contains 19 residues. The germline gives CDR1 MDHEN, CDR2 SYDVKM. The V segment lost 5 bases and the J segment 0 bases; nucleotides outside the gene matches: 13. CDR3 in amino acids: CASSLPGTGVFYSNQPQHF. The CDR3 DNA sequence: TGTGCCAGCAGTCTACCTGGGACAGGGGTTTTCTATAGCAATCAGCCCCAGCATTTT.

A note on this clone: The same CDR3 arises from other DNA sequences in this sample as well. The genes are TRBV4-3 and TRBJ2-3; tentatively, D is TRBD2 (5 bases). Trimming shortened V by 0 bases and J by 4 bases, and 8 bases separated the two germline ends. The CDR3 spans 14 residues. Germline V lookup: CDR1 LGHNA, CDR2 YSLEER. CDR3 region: CASSQDRGSDTQYF. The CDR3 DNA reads TGCGCCAGCAGCCAAGACCGGGGATCAGATACGCAGTATTTT.

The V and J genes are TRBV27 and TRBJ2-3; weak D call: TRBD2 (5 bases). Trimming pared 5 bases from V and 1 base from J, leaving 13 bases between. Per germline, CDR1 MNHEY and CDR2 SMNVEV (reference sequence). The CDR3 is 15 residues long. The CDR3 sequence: CASSPPVGGTDTQYF. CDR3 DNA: TGTGCCAGCAGTCCCCCAGTCGGGGGCACAGATACGCAGTATTTT.

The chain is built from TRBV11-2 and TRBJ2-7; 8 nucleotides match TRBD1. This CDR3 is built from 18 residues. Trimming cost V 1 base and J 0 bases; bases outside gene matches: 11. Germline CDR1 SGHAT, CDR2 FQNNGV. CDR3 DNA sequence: TGTGCCAGCAGCTTAGGAACGGCAGGGGGCTTAAACTCCTACGAGCAGTACTTC. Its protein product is CASSLGTAGGLNSYEQYF.

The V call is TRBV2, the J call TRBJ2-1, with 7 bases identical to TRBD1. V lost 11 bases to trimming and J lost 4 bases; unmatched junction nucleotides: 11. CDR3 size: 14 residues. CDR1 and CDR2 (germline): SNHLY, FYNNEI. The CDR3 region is CAGTGDLMYNEQFF. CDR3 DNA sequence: TGTGCCGGAACAGGGGACCTTATGTACAATGAGCAGTTCTTC. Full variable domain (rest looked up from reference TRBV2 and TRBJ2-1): EPEVTQTPSHQVTQMGQEVILRCVPISNHLYFYWYRQILGQKVEFLVSFYNNEISEKSEIFDDQFSVERPDGSNFTLKIRSTKLEDSAMYFCAGTGDLMYNEQFFGPGTRLTVL.

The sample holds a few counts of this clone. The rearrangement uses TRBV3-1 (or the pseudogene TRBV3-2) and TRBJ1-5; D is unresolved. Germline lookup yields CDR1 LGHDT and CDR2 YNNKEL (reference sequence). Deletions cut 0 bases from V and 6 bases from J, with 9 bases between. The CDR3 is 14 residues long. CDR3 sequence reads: CASSQDSSGQPQHF. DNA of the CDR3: TGTGCCAGCAGCCAAGACTCCTCGGGTCAGCCCCAGCATTTT.